Below are 8 T cell receptor beta chains sequenced from a single sample in a study of cytomegalovirus exposure and HLA in healthy donors. With 60 Vbeta and 13 Jbeta primers, the PCR was carried out. Some clones are missing from TCRdb's copy, which holds only in-frame ones; the method was immunoSEQ multiplex PCR. The sample lists 150,000 to 200,000 clones, 80% occurring once. Sequenced: PBMCs. These receptors came from a woman aged 40 to 50 in good health and CMV-seronegative.

V gene TRBV27 combines with J gene TRBJ2-1; D call uncertain. V lost 6 bases to trimming and J lost 8 bases, with 11 bases between them. CDR3 length equals 12 residues. The germline gives CDR1 MNHEY, CDR2 SMNVEV (reference sequence). Here the CDR3 reads CASREGQDEQFF. The CDR3 region has the DNA TGTGCCAGCAGAGAAGGCCAGGATGAGCAGTTCTTC.

This chain links TRBV2 with TRBJ2-7; 8 nucleotides line up with TRBD1. CDR1 and CDR2 from the germline V gene are SNHLY and FYNNEI. This CDR3 has 14 residues. With 6 bases clipped from V and 1 base from J, the junction kept 5 bases outside the gene matches. CDR3 in DNA: TGTGCCAGCAGCGGGGACAGGACTTCCTACGAGCAGTACTTC. It specifies CASSGDRTSYEQYF. Based on the CDR3 plus reference TRBV2 and TRBJ2-7, the full variable domain is EPEVTQTPSHQVTQMGQEVILRCVPISNHLYFYWYRQILGQKVEFLVSFYNNEISEKSEIFDDQFSVERPDGSNFTLKIRSTKLEDSAMYFCASSGDRTSYEQYFGPGTRLTVT.

The chain has TRBV4-3 and TRBJ1-4; D unresolved. V was shortened by 0 bases and J by 9 bases, with 17 bases between the two germline ends. Germline V lookup: CDR1 LGHNA, CDR2 YSLEER. CDR3 length equals 16 residues. In DNA form, the CDR3 reads TGCGCCAGCAGCCAAGACGGAGCGGCCCTGGGGAAAAAACTGTTTTTT. It yields the protein CASSQDGAALGKKLFF.

The J gene is TRBJ1-2, the V gene TRBV5-6, with 7 positions matching TRBD1. The CDR3 loop spans 15 amino acids. Per the germline V gene, CDR1 is SGHDT and CDR2 is YYEEEE. V shed 7 bases, J shed 4 bases, and the junction held 13 bases outside the gene matches. The CDR3 loop reads CASRGLGGGPYGYTF. In nucleotides, the CDR3 is TGTGCCAGCCGAGGCTTAGGAGGGGGCCCCTATGGCTACACCTTC.

This sequence joins TRBV7-3 and TRBJ2-2; TRBD2 agrees at 7 bases. The CDR3 has 14 amino acids. V lost 6 bases and J lost 3; bases outside the gene matches: 4. CDR1 and CDR2 from the germline V gene are SGHTA and FQGTGA. As DNA, the CDR3 is TGTGCCAGCAGAATGGGGGGGTACACCGGGGAGCTGTTTTTT. As protein: CASRMGGYTGELFF.

The count of this clone is one. The chain links TRBV28 to TRBJ2-7, with 11 bases aligning to TRBD2. The CDR3 extends over 15 amino acids. Trimming removed 7 bases from V and 6 bases from J; junction bases left unmatched: 11. Per the germline V gene, CDR1 is MDHEN and CDR2 is SYDVKM. CDR3 sequence (DNA): TGTGCCAGCACAGTAGCGGGGGGGCCCGGGACCGAGCAGTACTTC. Its protein is CASTVAGGPGTEQYF.

This chain links TRBV18 with TRBJ2-7; a possible D gene is TRBD2 (5 bases). The CDR3 runs 15 residues. CDR1 is KGHSH, CDR2 LQKENI, per germline. V lost 4 bases to trimming and J lost 0 bases, with 13 bases between them. CDR3 residues: CASSLRGLSSYEQYF. As DNA, the CDR3 is TGTGCCAGCTCACTCCGGGGTTTGAGCTCCTACGAGCAGTACTTC. The entire variable domain, with the rest obtained from reference TRBV18 and TRBJ2-7, is as follows: NAGVMQNPRHLVRRRGQEARLRCSPMKGHSHVYWYRQLPEEGLKFMVYLQKENIIDESGMPKERFSAEFPKEGPSILRIQQVVRGDSAAYFCASSLRGLSSYEQYFGPGTRLTVT.

CDR3 protein: CASSYSTGMQPQHF. DNA for the CDR3: TGTGCCAGCAGTTATAGTACAGGGATGCAGCCCCAGCATTTT. This chain joins TRBV2 and TRBJ1-5; D may be TRBD1 (6 bases). Germline CDR1 and CDR2: SNHLY and FYNNEI. The CDR3 has 14 residues. The V gene lost 5 bases and the J gene lost 7 bases, with 15 bases spanning the gap.